Below are 19 T cell receptor beta chains sequenced from a single sample in a study of cytomegalovirus exposure and HLA in healthy donors. Primers included in the PCR were 60 Vbeta and 13 Jbeta primers. Repertoires were generated with immunoSEQ multiplex PCR, while TCRdb's copy carries only in-frame clones and drops some. The table has approximately 73,000 clones, about 60% seen once. Sequencing was done on a sample of PBMCs. Receptor source: a man between 25 and 39 years old in good health and CMV-seropositive.

CDR3 sequence: CASKTGTGGNQPQHF. The CDR3 DNA sequence: TGTGCCAGTAAGACCGGGACAGGCGGAAATCAGCCCCAGCATTTT. This chain links TRBV19 with TRBJ1-5, with 8 nucleotides matching TRBD1. The CDR3 is 15 amino acids. V lost 7 bases and J lost 4; bases outside the gene matches: 9. Germline V lookup: CDR1 LNHDA, CDR2 SQIVND (reference sequence). The variable domain in full, completed from reference TRBV19 and TRBJ1-5, reads DGGITQSPKYLFRKEGQNVTLSCEQNLNHDAMYWYRQDPGQGLRLIYYSQIVNDFQKGDIAEGYSVSREKKESFPLTVTSAQKNPTAFYLCASKTGTGGNQPQHFGDGTRLSIL.

This chain joins TRBV19 and TRBJ1-5; D may be TRBD1 (6 bases). The V end lost 7 bases, the J end lost 7 bases, and 17 bases lay between the germline ends. The V gene's germline CDR1 is LNHDA and CDR2 SQIVND (reference sequence). The CDR3 has 14 amino acids. CDR3 amino acids: CASNSWGLGQPQHF. The CDR3, as DNA: TGTGCCAGTAACTCATGGGGGCTTGGCCAGCCCCAGCATTTT.

The gene calls are TRBV7-8 and TRBJ2-3; D not resolved. CDR1 is SGHVS, CDR2 FQNEAQ, per germline. The CDR3 is 14 residues long. The germline V and J ends were trimmed by 8 bases and 0 bases, with 12 bases remaining between them. The CDR3 coding sequence is TGTGCCAGCGTAACGGGTAGCAGCACAGATACGCAGTATTTT. This encodes CASVTGSSTDTQYF.

In this sample, this clone turned up once. The V and J genes are TRBV27 and TRBJ2-4; D is undetermined. Deletions cut 6 bases from V and 0 bases from J, with 12 bases between. The CDR3 is 15 amino acids. Looked up from germline, CDR1 is MNHEY and CDR2 is SMNVEV (reference sequence). CDR3 sequence: CASRELHLAKNIQYF. The CDR3 bases are TGTGCCAGCAGAGAGCTCCACCTAGCCAAAAACATTCAGTACTTC.

This clone is a singleton in its sample. V gene TRBV29-1 combines with J gene TRBJ1-2; the match to TRBD1 covers 9 bases. The CDR3 loop spans 13 amino acids. Trimming at V came to 6 bases and at J to 2 bases, leaving 4 bases not matched to a gene. Germline CDR1 reads SQVTM; CDR2 reads ANQGSEA. CDR3 amino acids: CSVTGTGNYGYTF. The CDR3 nucleotides are TGCAGCGTCACCGGGACAGGGAACTATGGCTACACCTTC.

This chain uses TRBV19 with TRBJ2-3, with TRBD2 identical over 8 bases. V was pared by 5 bases and J by 2 bases, with 6 bases of the junction left unmatched. Per the germline V gene, CDR1 is LNHDA and CDR2 is SQIVND (reference sequence). The CDR3 has 15 amino acids. The DNA of the CDR3 is TGTGCCAGTAGTCCAGGGACTAGATACACAGATACGCAGTATTTT. As protein: CASSPGTRYTDTQYF.

In its sample, this clone was seen a few times. This chain connects TRBV4-1 to TRBJ1-2; D may be TRBD1 (6 bases). This CDR3 contains 14 residues. V lost 0 bases and J lost 6, with 11 bases in between. CDR1 MGHRA and CDR2 YSYEKL come from the germline V gene. The CDR3 DNA reads as TGCGCCAGCAGCCAAGAGAACAGGGTGAATGGCTACACCTTC. Its translation: CASSQENRVNGYTF.

This clone occurred a few times. V gene TRBV7-2 combines with J gene TRBJ2-6; the D gene is possibly TRBD1 (6 bases). This CDR3 has 16 amino acids. The germline gives CDR1 SGHTA, CDR2 FQGNSA. V lost 7 bases and J 0 bases, leaving 13 bases between the germline ends. In nucleotides, the CDR3 is TGTGCCAGCAACCTAGGGGGTTTCTCTGGGGCCAACGTCCTGACTTTC. Translated: CASNLGGFSGANVLTF.

The chain is built from TRBV5-1 and TRBJ2-2; TRBD2 aligns across 14 bases. The germline CDR1 and CDR2 sequences are SGHRS and YFSETQ. V shed 6 bases, J shed 7 bases, and the junction held 11 bases outside the gene matches. The CDR3 is 17 residues long. CDR3 nucleotides: TGCGCCAGCACCTCGACTAGCGGGGGGGCCTCGGGCGGGGAGCTGTTTTTT. Protein sequence: CASTSTSGGASGGELFF.

This clone was detected only a few times. The chain couples TRBV7-3 to TRBJ1-1; D unclear. Germline assignment: CDR1 SGHTA and CDR2 FQGTGA. The V end was cut by 2 bases, the J end by 0 bases, with 4 bases between. The CDR3 sequence is 13 residues long. CDR3 residues: CASSLEMNTEAFF. The CDR3 nucleotides are TGTGCCAGCAGCTTAGAGATGAACACTGAAGCTTTCTTT.

The chain uses TRBV6-1 and TRBJ2-5; 9 bases match TRBD2. CDR3 length: 16 amino acids. The trim removed 4 bases at V and 4 bases at J, leaving 10 bases unmatched. Germline CDR1 and CDR2: MNHNS and SASEGT. The CDR3 DNA sequence: TGTGCCAGCAGTGGGTTAGCGGGAGAGCGTGGAGAGACCCAGTACTTC. It specifies CASSGLAGERGETQYF.

The chain couples TRBV18 to TRBJ2-5, with 7 bases matching TRBD2. The CDR3 spans 15 residues. The germline gives CDR1 KGHSH, CDR2 LQKENI. The trim removed 2 bases at V and 4 bases at J, leaving 7 bases unmatched. The CDR3 reads CASSPATGGGETQYF. The CDR3 DNA follows: TGTGCCAGCTCACCAGCCACGGGGGGAGGAGAGACCCAGTACTTC.

V and J are TRBV5-1 and TRBJ2-7; D unclear. Between the trimmed V and J ends, which lost 0 bases and 4 bases, there was a span of 14 bases. CDR3 length: 15 residues. Germline V CDR1 and CDR2: SGHRS, YFSETQ. CDR3: CASSLAPSNQYEQYF. CDR3 DNA sequence: TGCGCCAGCAGCTTGGCCCCGAGTAACCAATACGAGCAGTACTTC.

The V gene is TRBV2, the J gene TRBJ2-7; 13 bases align to TRBD2. The CDR3 contains 16 residues. The germline V gene has CDR1 SNHLY and CDR2 FYNNEI. J gave up 2 bases and V 3 bases, and 4 bases lay outside the gene matches. The CDR3 sequence is CASSDPTSGGTYEQYF. The CDR3 DNA reads as TGTGCCAGCAGTGACCCGACTAGCGGGGGGACCTACGAGCAGTACTTC.

The V gene is TRBV11-2, the J gene TRBJ2-7; a possible D gene is TRBD1 (5 bases). Trimming stripped 6 bases from V and 6 bases from J, with 15 bases between. Germline CDR1 is SGHAT and CDR2 is FQNNGV. The CDR3 extends over 13 amino acids. The CDR3 sequence is CASSSTVSSEQYF. The CDR3 nucleotides are TGTGCCAGCAGTTCGACAGTTAGTAGCGAGCAGTACTTC. The whole variable domain, filled in from reference TRBV11-2 and TRBJ2-7, reads EAGVAQSPRYKIIEKRQSVAFWCNPISGHATLYWYQQILGQGPKLLIQFQNNGVVDDSQLPKDRFSAERLKGVDSTLKIQPAKLEDSAVYLCASSSTVSSEQYFGPGTRLTVT.

The rearrangement uses TRBV5-6 and TRBJ2-1, with TRBD2 matching 8 bases. The trim removed 2 bases at V and 6 bases at J, leaving 7 bases unmatched. CDR3 length equals 15 residues. Per the germline V gene, CDR1 is SGHDT and CDR2 is YYEEEE. In nucleotides, the CDR3 is TGTGCCAGCAGCTTCGGGGGGGCTTCGTCCAATGAGCAGTTCTTC. Residues: CASSFGGASSNEQFF.

The gene calls are TRBV27 and TRBJ2-1; possible D gene TRBD1, 5 bases. This CDR3 region has 15 residues. Germline values: CDR1 MNHEY, CDR2 SMNVEV (reference sequence). V lost 1 base and J lost 9, with 16 bases in between. The CDR3: CASSLYSRGISEQFF. CDR3 DNA: TGTGCCAGCAGTTTATACTCTAGGGGAATCAGTGAGCAGTTCTTC.

By share, this clone ranks as medium-sized (0.01 to 0.1%). The chain has TRBV7-9 and TRBJ2-1; no reliable D call. The CDR3 is 13 amino acids. CDR1 SEHNR and CDR2 FQNEAQ come from the germline V gene (reference sequence). V was shortened by 4 bases and J by 6 bases, with 10 bases between the two germline ends. The CDR3 DNA is TGTGCCAGCAGCTCCTCCTCGAGCAATGAGCAGTTCTTC. Translating it yields CASSSSSSNEQFF.

The gene calls are TRBV5-1 and TRBJ2-3; 12 nucleotides line up with TRBD1. This CDR3 region has 14 residues. CDR1 is SGHRS, CDR2 YFSETQ, per germline. J lost 6 bases, V lost 3 bases, and 2 bases had no gene match. The CDR3 sequence: CASSSGQGADTQYF. The CDR3, as DNA: TGCGCCAGCAGCTCGGGACAGGGGGCTGATACGCAGTATTTT.